The 15 T cell receptor beta chains given below trace back to one sample, sequenced in a study of tumor-infiltrating lymphocytes in primary liver carcinoma. The researchers produced TCR beta cDNA from around 0.5 ug total RNA with a constant-region primer. Employing slightly modified ARM-PCR, three nested multiplex PCR rounds were run, and these gave rise to the TCR beta libraries. TRBV1-TRBV30 forward and Cbeta reverse primers drove the first two approximately 11-cycle rounds. TCRdb reanalysed the multiplex PCR reads using MiXCR and keeps one entry per CDR3 protein. The sample consists of about 180,000 distinct CDR3 sequences, 60% of them appearing once. The blood RNA (from unsorted whole blood) was obtained, and germline DNA was also extracted. The sample taken for sequencing was peripheral blood. All receptors derive from a man aged 40-49 years with primary liver carcinoma and hepatitis B virus infection.

This clonotype has just one count. The chain has TRBV24-1 and TRBJ2-5; 8 bases are a match to TRBD1. This CDR3 region has 16 residues. Germline assignment: CDR1 KGHDR and CDR2 SFDVKD. Losses at the gene ends were 2 bases for V and 0 bases for J; bases not matched to a gene: 4. CDR3: CATSDWTGPNQETQYF. The DNA of the CDR3 is TGTGCCACCAGTGATTGGACAGGGCCGAACCAAGAGACCCAGTACTTC.

The chain joins TRBV4-2 to TRBJ2-5; tentative D call: TRBD2 (6 bases). The germline V gene has CDR1 LGHNA and CDR2 YNFKEQ. Between the trimmed V and J ends, which lost 4 bases and 2 bases, there was a span of 14 bases. The CDR3 is made up of 15 amino acids. The CDR3 DNA follows: TGTGCCAGCAGCCGAGATGGGGCGGGACAAGAGACCCAGTACTTC. Protein product: CASSRDGAGQETQYF.

This sequence joins TRBV4-1 and TRBJ2-1; D unresolved. CDR1 MGHRA and CDR2 YSYEKL come from the germline V gene. V was cut by 8 bases and J by 5 bases, with 13 bases left in between. CDR3 length equals 13 residues. This CDR3 is CASQTGFDNEQFF. The CDR3 DNA is TGCGCCAGCCAGACTGGCTTCGACAATGAGCAGTTCTTC.

With respect to this clonotype: Compared with germline, one end of the junction differs, possibly owing to a read error. This chain connects TRBV7-8 to TRBJ2-1; D is ambiguous. The germline V gene has CDR1 SGHVS and CDR2 FQNEAQ. The CDR3 runs to 13 residues. The CDR3 sequence: CASRLGPYNEQFF. CDR3 coding DNA: TGTGCCAGCCGCTTAGGGCCCTACAATGAGCAGTTCTTC.

This clonotype turned up a few times. This rearrangement joins TRBV10-2 to TRBJ2-1, with a weak D call TRBD1 (6 bases). In germline, CDR1 is WSHSY, CDR2 SAAADI. Trimming cost V 5 bases and J 8 bases, with 10 bases left between them. The CDR3 spans 12 residues. CDR3 protein: CASSNQGHEQFF. For the CDR3, the DNA is TGCGCCAGCAGTAACCAGGGGCATGAGCAGTTCTTC.

The J gene is TRBJ1-4, the V gene TRBV6-6; 7 bases match TRBD1. The CDR3 contains 12 residues. Germline assignment: CDR1 MNHNY and CDR2 SVGAGI (reference sequence). V was pared by 4 bases and J by 11 bases, with 4 bases of the junction left unmatched. The CDR3 loop reads CASSLEGAKLFF. The CDR3 DNA sequence: TGTGCCAGCAGTTTGGAGGGGGCGAAACTGTTTTTT.

The chain combines TRBV29-1 with TRBJ2-2; 8 positions match TRBD1. The V gene end was trimmed by 4 bases and the J gene end by 6 bases; junction bases not matched to a gene: 4. Germline CDR1 SQVTM, CDR2 ANQGSEA. CDR3 length equals 13 residues. The CDR3 coding sequence is TGCAGCGTTGGGCAGGGGGCGGCCGGGGAGCTGTTTTTT. This sequence encodes CSVGQGAAGELFF.

This clonotype was seen many times. V is TRBV4-2 and J is TRBJ2-7; possibly TRBD2 for D (6 bases). There are 15 residues in the CDR3. The germline CDR1 and CDR2 sequences are LGHNA and YNFKEQ. V was clipped by 4 bases and J by 3 bases, with 16 bases between them. The CDR3 protein is CASSRNPGLIYEQYF. CDR3 DNA: TGTGCCAGCAGCCGAAACCCGGGACTTATCTACGAGCAGTACTTC.

The chain has TRBV11-2 and TRBJ1-1; D is possibly TRBD1 (5 bases). Germline CDR1 and CDR2: SGHAT and FQNNGV. This CDR3 is 14 amino acids long. The V gene lost 7 bases and the J gene lost 4 bases, with 16 bases spanning the gap. DNA of the CDR3: TGTGCCAGCACCTTCCGTGAGCAGGGCACTGAAGCTTTCTTT. This gives the protein CASTFREQGTEAFF.

About this clonotype itself: A read error is possible here, since a much larger clone lies one base away. The chain couples TRBV6-6 to TRBJ2-1; 8 bases are a match to TRBD2. The CDR3 extends over 17 amino acids. Germline V lookup: CDR1 MNHNY, CDR2 SVGAGI (reference sequence). The CDR3 loop is CASSYSGLAGIYNEHFF. In DNA, the CDR3 is TGTGCCAGCAGTTACTCCGGGCTAGCGGGTATCTACAATGAGCACTTCTTC.

Turning to this clonotype: The junction departs from the called germline gene at one end, perhaps through a read error. J is TRBJ2-1 and V is TRBV29-1; D might be TRBD1 or TRBD2, each matching 5 bases. The CDR3 extends over 13 amino acids. From germline, CDR1 is SQVTM and CDR2 ANQGSEA. In DNA form, the CDR3 reads TGCAGCCTTGAAGGGACCGACTACAATGAGCAGTTCTTC. This codes for CSLEGTDYNEQFF.

This clonotype occurred a few times. Just one base apart from a much larger clone, this may be a read error. V is TRBV6-6 and J is TRBJ2-3; no clear D gene. The CDR3 consists of 15 residues. Between the trimmed V and J ends, which lost 6 bases and 4 bases, there was a span of 17 bases. Germline V lookup: CDR1 MNHNY, CDR2 SVGAGI (reference sequence). The CDR3 DNA reads TGTGCCAGCAGCCCCGGGCATTCGGGCGCAGATACGCAGTATTTT. This encodes CASSPGHSGADTQYF.

Worth noting for this clonotype: The junction differs from germline at one of its ends, possibly a read error. The gene calls are TRBV30 and TRBJ2-3; D is unresolved. The CDR3 is 14 amino acids. In germline, CDR1 is GTSNPN, CDR2 SVGIG (reference sequence). CDR3 nucleotide sequence: TGTGCCTGGAGTGTATTACCAGTCACAGATATGCAGTATTTT. The encoded protein is CAWSVLPVTDMQYF.

As concerns this clonotype: A read error may be the cause here, since a much bigger clone is one base away. The chain couples TRBV12-3 or TRBV12-4 to TRBJ2-7; tentatively, D is TRBD2 (6 bases). This CDR3 is 13 amino acids long. V lost 6 bases, J lost 4 bases, and 13 bases lay in between. CDR3 DNA sequence: TGTGCCAGCAGAGAGCGGGTCTATTACGAGCAGTACTTC. Amino acids: CASRERVYYEQYF.

This clonotype was counted a few times. The chain links TRBV4-1 to TRBJ1-1; no reliable D call. Germline V gene lookup returns CDR1 MGHRA and CDR2 YSYEKL. The CDR3 totals 14 residues. V was clipped by 5 bases and J by 4 bases, with 14 bases between them. The CDR3 sequence: CASSGPLKGTEAFF. CDR3 sequence (DNA): TGCGCCAGCAGCGGACCCTTGAAGGGCACTGAAGCTTTCTTT.